These T cell receptor beta chains were read from a single sample in a study of identical twins. TCRdb re-called the 5' RACE reads through MiXCR, storing one row per CDR3 protein. The sample contains about 1.7 million distinct CDR3 sequences, 25% to 35% of which appear only once. Sequencing was done on a sample of cord blood. These receptors originate from a newborn girl in good health. Each CDR3 is given with its conserved first and last residue.

j_call v_call cdr3_aa
TRBJ1-1 TRBV5-6 CASSLGTFFGWGQGKTEAFF
TRBJ2-5 TRBV5-1 CASSLNAAGGETQYF
TRBJ2-1 TRBV4-2 CASSQFRGDEQFF
TRBJ1-1 TRBV20-1 CSASYIGLTMNTEAFF
TRBJ2-3 TRBV3-1 CASSRTGGFTDTQYF
TRBJ2-1 TRBV24-1 CATSDGLAGGTYNEQFF
TRBJ2-3 TRBV28 CASSVASGRAADTQYF
TRBJ2-5 TRBV20-1 CSAPGQDQETQYF
TRBJ1-6 TRBV27 CASSTGTHNSPLHF
TRBJ2-1 TRBV30 CAWTRTNNEQFF
TRBJ2-1 TRBV27 CASSHGLTYNEQFF
TRBJ1-2 TRBV6-4 CASSDGGRVHGYTF
TRBJ2-5 TRBV7-9 CASSLGTGQGVQETQYF
TRBJ1-6 TRBV27 CASSTPFRDKNSPLHF
TRBJ1-6 TRBV20-1 CSARTVSQGHSPLHF
TRBJ2-4 TRBV12-3/TRBV12-4 CASSLVGRANIQYF
TRBJ2-3 TRBV9 CASSVSTYYTDTQYF
TRBJ2-2 TRBV12-3/TRBV12-4 CASQGPVVRTGELFF
TRBJ2-1 TRBV12-3/TRBV12-4 CASTTLTSGDNEQFF
TRBJ2-6 TRBV10-3 CAISQGGHSGANVLTF